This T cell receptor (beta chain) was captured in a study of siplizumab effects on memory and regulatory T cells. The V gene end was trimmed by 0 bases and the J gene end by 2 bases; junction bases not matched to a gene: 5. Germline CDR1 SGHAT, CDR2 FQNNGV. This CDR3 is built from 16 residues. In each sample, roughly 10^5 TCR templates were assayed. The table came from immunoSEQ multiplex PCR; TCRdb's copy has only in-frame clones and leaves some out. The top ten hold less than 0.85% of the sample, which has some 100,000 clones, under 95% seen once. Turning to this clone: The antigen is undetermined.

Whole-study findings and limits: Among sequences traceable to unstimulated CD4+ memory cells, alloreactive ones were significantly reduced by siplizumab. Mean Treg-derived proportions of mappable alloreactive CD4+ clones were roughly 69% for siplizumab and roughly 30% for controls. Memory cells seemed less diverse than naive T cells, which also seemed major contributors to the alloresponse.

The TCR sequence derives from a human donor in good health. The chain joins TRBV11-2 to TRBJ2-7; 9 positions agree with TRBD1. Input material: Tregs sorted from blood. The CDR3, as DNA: TGTGCCAGCAGCTTAGAGCGACAGGGGGGAACCTACGAGCAGTACTTC. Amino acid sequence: CASSLERQGGTYEQYF. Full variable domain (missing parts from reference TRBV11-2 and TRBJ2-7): EAGVAQSPRYKIIEKRQSVAFWCNPISGHATLYWYQQILGQGPKLLIQFQNNGVVDDSQLPKDRFSAERLKGVDSTLKIQPAKLEDSAVYLCASSLERQGGTYEQYFGPGTRLTVT.